Shown below are 30 T cell receptor beta chains from a single sample sequenced in a study of blood T cells in healthy people across ages. For the second PCR, which ran for 7 to 11 cycles, a sample-barcoded 5' primer and a J-beta primer mix were used. In TCRdb, the 5' RACE reads were re-called with MiXCR into one record per CDR3 protein. The sample shows 1,800,000 or so distinct CDR3 sequences, 30% to 40% of them seen only once. The sample taken for sequencing was blood. These receptors all come from a human donor in good health.

The chain joins TRBV9 to TRBJ2-3; D ambiguous. V lost 1 base to trimming and J lost 0 bases, with 9 bases between them. Per germline, CDR1 SGDLS and CDR2 YYNGEE. This CDR3 is 15 amino acids long. The CDR3 sequence is CASSVSSVSTDTQYF. The CDR3, as DNA: TGTGCCAGCAGCGTAAGCAGCGTTAGCACAGATACGCAGTATTTT.

This clonotype has only one observation. The chain joins TRBV7-2 to TRBJ2-3; 13 nucleotides align to TRBD2. The CDR3 length is 15 residues. V trimming: 6 bases; J trimming: 5 bases; junction bases outside the gene matches: 5. Germline CDR1 reads SGHTA; CDR2 reads FQGNSA. The CDR3 DNA follows: TGTGCCAGCAGACTAGCGGGGGGGCTTGTAGATACGCAGTATTTT. It encodes CASRLAGGLVDTQYF.

This sequence joins TRBV7-9 and TRBJ2-7; D perhaps matches TRBD1 (6 bases). The CDR3 contains 15 residues. Per the germline V gene, CDR1 is SEHNR and CDR2 is FQNEAQ (reference sequence). Trimming shortened V by 5 bases and J by 0 bases, and 14 bases separated the two germline ends. The CDR3 coding sequence is TGTGCCAGCAGCATCGGACAGAGGTCCTCCTACGAGCAGTACTTC. Protein sequence: CASSIGQRSSYEQYF.

The rearrangement uses TRBV5-1 and TRBJ1-1; TRBD1 is a possible D gene (5 bases). Germline CDR1 reads SGHRS; CDR2 reads YFSETQ. Trimming removed 2 bases at V and 1 base at J, with 12 bases between. There are 15 residues in the CDR3. The CDR3 DNA reads as TGCGCCAGCAGCTTATCCCCCGGACAGAACACTGAAGCTTTCTTT. Encoded protein: CASSLSPGQNTEAFF.

The rearrangement joins TRBV5-1 to TRBJ2-1, with 14 positions matching TRBD2. Germline trimming cut 3 bases from V and 4 bases from J; bases unmatched to any gene: 6. Per the germline V gene, CDR1 is SGHRS and CDR2 is YFSETQ. This CDR3 comprises 17 residues. Written as DNA, the CDR3 is TGCGCCAGCAGCTCGGCCGGGACTAGCGGGGGATACAATGAGCAGTTCTTC. It yields the protein CASSSAGTSGGYNEQFF.

In this sample, this clonotype turned up a few times. The V and J genes are TRBV24-1 and TRBJ1-2, with D unclear. The CDR3 consists of 16 residues. Between the trimmed V and J ends, which lost 4 bases and 0 bases, there was a span of 14 bases. CDR1 is KGHDR, CDR2 SFDVKD, per germline. The CDR3 bases are TGTGCCACCAGTGACCCCGGGATCCCCTCTAACTATGGCTACACCTTC. Translating gives CATSDPGIPSNYGYTF.

This clonotype turned up a few times. CDR3 protein: CSARGGARAFF. The CDR3 DNA is TGCAGTGCTAGGGGGGGGGCGAGAGCTTTCTTT. This chain connects TRBV20-1 to TRBJ1-1; maybe TRBD1 (6 bases). The CDR3 extends over 11 amino acids. Trimming cost V 3 bases and J 10 bases, with 12 bases left between them. Germline V lookup: CDR1 DFQATT, CDR2 SNEGSKA (reference sequence).

As regards this clonotype: A junction boundary mismatches the germline segment, possibly from a read error. The chain is built from TRBV7-7 and TRBJ2-4; D unclear. The DNA end is more similar to TRBJ2-5, so the J call may be wrong. CDR3 length: 16 amino acids. Germline values: CDR1 SSHAT, CDR2 FNYEAQ (reference sequence). The CDR3 reads CASSFLGGSPQETQYF. In DNA form, the CDR3 reads TGTGCTAGCAGCTTCCTCGGCGGTAGCCCCCAAGAGACCCAGTACTTC.

J is TRBJ2-5 and V is TRBV12-3 or TRBV12-4; D perhaps matches TRBD2 (6 bases). V lost 3 bases, J lost 4 bases, and 15 bases lay in between. The CDR3 has 15 amino acids. The CDR3 region has the DNA TGTGCCAGCAGTTTTCTGTGGCGGGATCGAGAGACCCAGTACTTC. Its protein is CASSFLWRDRETQYF.

The chain links TRBV7-8 to TRBJ2-1; 8 bases match TRBD2. The V and J ends lost 5 bases and 9 bases, in that order; junction bases with no gene match: 21. This CDR3 is built from 18 residues. Germline lookup yields CDR1 SGHVS and CDR2 FQNEAQ. CDR3 region: CASSRRIKDPSGFGEQFF. In DNA form, the CDR3 reads TGTGCCAGCAGCCGCAGAATTAAGGACCCTAGCGGGTTCGGTGAGCAGTTCTTC.

The chain is built from TRBV5-1 and TRBJ2-6; 7 nucleotides agree with TRBD1. CDR3 length equals 16 residues. The germline gives CDR1 SGHRS, CDR2 YFSETQ. Unmatched junction bases numbered 4, after V lost 4 bases and J lost 0 bases. CDR3 sequence: CASSLQGDSGANVLTF. DNA for the CDR3: TGCGCCAGCAGCCTTCAGGGGGACTCTGGGGCCAACGTCCTGACTTTC.

The count of this clonotype is one. The V and J genes are TRBV5-1 and TRBJ2-1, with D perhaps assigned TRBD1 or TRBD2 (6 bases each). The CDR3 is 15 residues long. Trimming left V 0 bases short and J 7 bases short, with 14 bases between. Germline V lookup: CDR1 SGHRS, CDR2 YFSETQ. CDR3 protein: CASSLVGGHRNEQFF. The CDR3, as DNA: TGCGCCAGCAGCTTGGTAGGGGGGCATAGGAATGAGCAGTTCTTC.

Concerning this clonotype: A much larger clone sits a single nucleotide away, making a read error possible. The CDR3 is CASSGGTGGHEQVF. CDR3 DNA: TGTGCCAGCAGCGGTGGGACAGGGGGCCATGAGCAGGTCTTC. The chain joins TRBV7-2 to TRBJ2-1; 12 bases align to TRBD1. This CDR3 comprises 14 residues. Germline-derived CDR1 and CDR2 are SGHTA and FQGNSA.

The chain links TRBV5-1 to TRBJ2-3; 8 bases are shared with TRBD1. V trimming: 7 bases; J trimming: 4 bases; junction bases outside the gene matches: 8. In germline, CDR1 is SGHRS, CDR2 YFSETQ. The CDR3 has 14 amino acids. The CDR3 here is CASSGGLRADTQYF. The CDR3 nucleotides read TGCGCCAGCTCAGGGGGCTTGCGCGCAGATACGCAGTATTTT.

The chain carries TRBV15 and TRBJ1-1; tentatively, D is TRBD1 (6 bases). The ends were cut back, 4 bases at V and 1 base at J, with 10 bases in the middle. From germline, CDR1 is LNHNV and CDR2 YYDKDF (reference sequence). CDR3 length: 14 residues. The DNA for the CDR3 is TGTGCCACCAGCACCTACAGGGAGAACACTGAAGCTTTCTTT. Translating it yields CATSTYRENTEAFF. The full variable domain, completed using reference TRBV15 and TRBJ1-1, is DAMVIQNPRYQVTQFGKPVTLSCSQTLNHNVMYWYQQKSSQAPKLLFHYYDKDFNNEADTPDNFQSRRPNTSFCFLDIRSPGLGDTAMYLCATSTYRENTEAFFGQGTRLTVV.

This clonotype has just a few counts. V is TRBV4-3 and J is TRBJ2-1; D unresolved. The CDR3 extends over 14 amino acids. In germline, CDR1 is LGHNA, CDR2 YSLEER. The V and J ends lost 1 base and 9 bases respectively, with 13 bases between them. The DNA of the CDR3 is TGCGCCAGCAGCCAAGGAGAATCGGCCAGTGAGCAGTTCTTC. Its translation is CASSQGESASEQFF.

The genes are TRBV5-1 and TRBJ1-1, with D perhaps matching TRBD1 (5 bases). Germline V CDR1 and CDR2: SGHRS, YFSETQ. Trimming left V 3 bases short and J 3 bases short, with 15 bases between. The CDR3 is 15 amino acids. This CDR3 reads CASSWGVAEDTEAFF. The CDR3 DNA reads TGCGCCAGCAGCTGGGGGGTCGCAGAGGACACTGAAGCTTTCTTT. Full variable domain (missing parts from reference TRBV5-1 and TRBJ1-1): KAGVTQTPRYLIKTRGQQVTLSCSPISGHRSVSWYQQTPGQGLQFLFEYFSETQRNKGNFPGRFSGRQFSNSRSEMNVSTLELGDSALYLCASSWGVAEDTEAFFGQGTRLTVV.

As concerns this clonotype: The germline gene is not matched at one end of the junction; a read error may be the cause. This chain links TRBV4-1 with TRBJ2-6, with a tentative D call TRBD2 (6 bases). Per the germline V gene, CDR1 is MGHRA and CDR2 is YSYEKL. The CDR3 extends over 18 amino acids. The DNA for the CDR3 is TGCGCCAGCAGCCAAGTGGGGGGTCCCTTCTCTGGGGCCAACGTCCGGACTTTC. The encoded protein is CASSQVGGPFSGANVRTF.

This clonotype was observed at least ten times. The chain combines TRBV4-1 with TRBJ2-5; D unresolved. The germline gives CDR1 MGHRA, CDR2 YSYEKL. The CDR3 has 13 amino acids. V was trimmed by 2 bases and J by 4 bases, leaving 8 bases between them. CDR3 nucleotide sequence: TGCGCCAGCAGCCAAATGTATTTAGAGACCCAGTACTTC. Amino acids: CASSQMYLETQYF.

The chain recombines TRBV21-1 with TRBJ1-5. TRBV21-1 is a known pseudogene. The CDR3 length is 18 residues. CDR3 DNA: TGTGCCAGCAGCCCGAAGTATCAAGGCTCTAGGAACAATCAGCCCCAGCATTTT. Translating it yields CASSPKYQGSRNNQPQHF.

The chain joins TRBV7-9 to TRBJ2-4; D is ambiguous. The last part of the DNA fits TRBJ2-7 better; the J call may be wrong. Germline CDR1 reads SEHNR; CDR2 reads FQNEAQ (reference sequence). This CDR3 contains 16 residues. CDR3 sequence reads: CASSPTASETDYEQYF. CDR3 sequence (DNA): TGTGCCAGCAGCCCCACAGCCTCTGAAACGGATTACGAGCAGTACTTC.

This rearrangement joins TRBV25-1 to TRBJ2-2, with a tentative D call TRBD2 (5 bases). Trimming cost V 7 bases and J 1 base, with 7 bases left between them. Germline V lookup: CDR1 MGHDK, CDR2 SYGVNS. The CDR3 runs to 13 residues. CDR3 DNA: TGTGCCAGCACAGAGGGGAACACCGGGGAGCTGTTTTTT. This sequence encodes CASTEGNTGELFF. Variable domain in full (rest from reference TRBV25-1 and TRBJ2-2): EADIYQTPRYLVIGTGKKITLECSQTMGHDKMYWYQQDPGMELHLIHYSYGVNSTEKGDLSSESTVSRIRTEHFPLTLESARPSHTSQYLCASTEGNTGELFFGEGSRLTVL.

The rearrangement links TRBV29-1 to TRBJ1-2; TRBD1 aligns across 7 bases. This CDR3 has 12 residues. Germline V gene data show CDR1 as SQVTM and CDR2 as ANQGSEA. CDR3 nucleotide sequence: TGCGGCGCCGGACAGGAAGACTATGGCTACACCTTC. It codes for CGAGQEDYGYTF.

The chain employs TRBV5-1 and TRBJ2-5; TRBD1 agrees at 7 bases. The CDR3 covers 15 residues. Germline CDR1 and CDR2: SGHRS and YFSETQ. After removal of 4 bases from V and 9 bases from J, the junction contained 15 bases not matched to a gene. CDR3 sequence (DNA): TGCGCCAGCAGCGCCCGAGACCCGTGGACAGGATCCCAGTACTTC. This sequence encodes CASSARDPWTGSQYF.

The rearrangement uses TRBV12-3 or TRBV12-4 and TRBJ1-2; D ambiguous. The CDR3 is 11 residues long. V lost 6 bases, J lost 7 bases, and 9 bases lay in between. CDR3 residues: CASSSDFGYTF. The CDR3 DNA sequence: TGTGCCAGCAGCTCAGACTTTGGCTACACCTTC.

V gene TRBV12-3 or TRBV12-4 combines with J gene TRBJ2-1, with 9 nucleotides matching TRBD1. The ends lost 6 bases at V and 6 bases at J; junction bases unmatched: 6. This CDR3 spans 14 amino acids. The chain's CDR3 is CASSYRDRVNEQFF. In DNA form, the CDR3 reads TGTGCCAGCAGCTACCGGGACAGGGTCAATGAGCAGTTCTTC.

This clonotype came up a few times. This chain joins TRBV12-3 or TRBV12-4 and TRBJ1-1; no clear D. There are 14 residues in the CDR3. Trimming removed 3 bases from V and 5 bases from J, with 13 bases in between. CDR3 in amino acids: CASSLGWAETEAFF. For the CDR3, the DNA is TGTGCCAGCAGTTTGGGCTGGGCGGAAACTGAAGCTTTCTTT.

The gene calls are TRBV29-1 and TRBJ1-1; the D is unclear. There are 13 residues in the CDR3. Germline CDR1 SQVTM, CDR2 ANQGSEA. V dropped 4 bases and J dropped 1 base, with 10 bases sitting between them. The CDR3 sequence: CSVGGASNTEAFF. The DNA of the CDR3 is TGCAGCGTTGGCGGCGCGTCGAACACTGAAGCTTTCTTT. Full variable domain (remainder filled in from reference TRBV29-1 and TRBJ1-1): SAVISQKPSRDICQRGTSLTIQCQVDSQVTMMFWYRQQPGQSLTLIATANQGSEATYESGFVIDKFPISRPNLTFSTLTVSNMSPEDSSIYLCSVGGASNTEAFFGQGTRLTVV.

The chain is built from TRBV11-1 and TRBJ2-3; 7 nucleotides agree with TRBD2. V shed 6 bases, J shed 3 bases, and the junction held 12 bases outside the gene matches. There are 16 residues in the CDR3. Germline loops: CDR1 SGHAT, CDR2 FQDESV (reference sequence). In DNA, the CDR3 is TGTGCCAGCAGAAAGGGACTACTAGCGAGTACAGATACGCAGTATTTT. Protein: CASRKGLLASTDTQYF. Full variable domain (outside the CDR3, taken from reference TRBV11-1 and TRBJ2-3): EAEVAQSPRYKITEKSQAVAFWCDPISGHATLYWYRQILGQGPELLVQFQDESVVDDSQLPKDRFSAERLKGVDSTLKIQPAELGDSAMYLCASRKGLLASTDTQYFGPGTRLTVL.

This clonotype turned up a few times. This chain joins TRBV20-1 and TRBJ1-1; tentatively, D is TRBD1 (5 bases). The CDR3 is 13 residues long. CDR1 DFQATT and CDR2 SNEGSKA come from the germline V gene (reference sequence). Trimming pared 3 bases from V and 5 bases from J, leaving 13 bases between. CDR3 bases: TGCAGTGCTAGTTCTGGGGGGGTGACTGAAGCTTTCTTT. As protein: CSASSGGVTEAFF.